A single sample gave rise to the 13 T cell receptor beta chains below, sequenced in a study of OX40 agonist ivuxolimab in advanced cancers. Sequencing was performed with immunoSEQ multiplex PCR; in TCRdb, only in-frame clones are kept and a portion is missing. The sample yields about 62,000 clones, around 93% seen once. The specimen was CD4+ or CD8+ T cells sorted from blood, collected in a trial of the OX40 agonist ivuxolimab. These receptors all come from an adult with an advanced solid tumor such as melanoma, head and neck, liver or kidney cancer.

This rearrangement joins TRBV30 to TRBJ1-5; 11 nucleotides match TRBD1. After removal of 4 bases from V and 0 bases from J, the junction contained 8 bases not matched to a gene. CDR3 size: 17 residues. Germline V gene lookup returns CDR1 GTSNPN and CDR2 SVGIG (reference sequence). The CDR3 DNA sequence: TGTGCCTGGACCGGGACAGGGGGACCTTATAGCAATCAGCCCCAGCATTTT. Protein product: CAWTGTGGPYSNQPQHF.

The rearrangement joins TRBV7-8 to TRBJ2-5, with 10 nucleotides matching TRBD1. V dropped 6 bases and J dropped 4; count of bases not matched to a gene: 8. There are 15 residues in the CDR3. Germline V gene data show CDR1 as SGHVS and CDR2 as FQNEAQ. CDR3 nucleotide sequence: TGTGCCAGCAGAATAGGGACAGGGGTTCGAGAGACCCAGTACTTC. Translation gives CASRIGTGVRETQYF.

The J gene is TRBJ1-1, the V gene TRBV9; D may be TRBD1 (6 bases). The CDR3 contains 16 residues. Germline V gene lookup returns CDR1 SGDLS and CDR2 YYNGEE. V shed 2 bases and J shed 3 bases, with 17 bases lying between them. CDR3 nucleotide sequence: TGTGCCAGCAGCGTTGGAGGGGGGGATTTGCACACTGAAGCTTTCTTT. This codes for CASSVGGGDLHTEAFF.

This chain connects TRBV27 to TRBJ2-7, with 9 nucleotides matching TRBD1. The CDR3 totals 15 residues. V gave up 4 bases and J gave up 4 bases; unmatched junction bases: 8. The germline V gene encodes CDR1 MNHEY and CDR2 SMNVEV (reference sequence). Written as DNA, the CDR3 is TGTGCCAGCAGTTCCCCCGGGACAGGGAAATACGAGCAGTACTTC. Protein: CASSSPGTGKYEQYF.

CDR3 loop: CASSFGNYNEQFF. CDR3 in DNA: TGTGCCAGCAGCTTTGGGAACTACAATGAGCAGTTCTTC. The chain carries TRBV5-4 and TRBJ2-1; D gene unclear. CDR3 length: 13 residues. V was clipped by 2 bases and J by 3 bases, with 6 bases between them. The germline V gene has CDR1 SGHNT and CDR2 YYREEE (reference sequence).

This rearrangement joins TRBV6-5 to TRBJ2-7, with TRBD1 identical over 7 bases. V shed 6 bases, J shed 2 bases, and the junction held 4 bases outside the gene matches. This CDR3 spans 13 amino acids. The germline V gene has CDR1 MNHEY and CDR2 SVGAGI. The CDR3 sequence is CASSPGQTYEQYF. CDR3 in DNA: TGTGCCAGCAGCCCGGGACAGACCTACGAGCAGTACTTC.

The chain has TRBV27 and TRBJ2-1, with 12 bases matching TRBD2. V shed 2 bases, J shed 0 bases, and the junction held 5 bases outside the gene matches. The CDR3 has 18 amino acids. In germline, CDR1 is MNHEY, CDR2 SMNVEV (reference sequence). The CDR3 region has the DNA TGTGCCAGCAGTTTAGTGGCTAGCGGGAGGGCCTCCTACAATGAGCAGTTCTTC. It encodes CASSLVASGRASYNEQFF.

The rearrangement uses TRBV27 and TRBJ2-7; possible D gene TRBD2, 5 bases. CDR3 size: 13 residues. Germline assignment: CDR1 MNHEY and CDR2 SMNVEV (reference sequence). Trimming cost V 4 bases and J 3 bases, with 10 bases left between them. The chain's CDR3 is CASSYGMDYEQYF. The DNA for the CDR3 is TGTGCCAGCAGTTACGGGATGGACTACGAGCAGTACTTC.

The chain employs TRBV4-1 and TRBJ2-7, with D hard to call. Germline lookup yields CDR1 MGHRA and CDR2 YSYEKL. The CDR3 contains 15 residues. V gave up 1 base and J gave up 3 bases, with 13 bases separating them. The chain's CDR3 is CASSQVPPTLYEQYF. Here the CDR3 DNA reads TGCGCCAGCAGCCAAGTGCCTCCAACCCTCTACGAGCAGTACTTC.

The V and J genes are TRBV2 and TRBJ1-6; D is ambiguous. V was shortened by 1 base and J by 3 bases, with 7 bases between the two germline ends. The CDR3 totals 15 residues. Per germline, CDR1 SNHLY and CDR2 FYNNEI. The CDR3 sequence is CASSEVTDYNSPLHF. In DNA, the CDR3 is TGTGCCAGCAGTGAAGTAACAGACTATAATTCACCCCTCCACTTT.

J is TRBJ2-3 and V is TRBV15; TRBD1 agrees at 8 bases. CDR3 size: 16 residues. From germline, CDR1 is LNHNV and CDR2 YYDKDF (reference sequence). V dropped 4 bases and J dropped 4; count of bases not matched to a gene: 10. The chain's CDR3 is CATSIGQGGRADTQYF. The CDR3 nucleotides read TGTGCCACCAGCATCGGACAGGGAGGTAGGGCAGATACGCAGTATTTT.

The rearrangement uses TRBV6-4 and TRBJ2-3; 14 nucleotides agree with TRBD2. V lost 6 bases and J lost 4; bases outside the gene matches: 6. CDR3 size: 16 residues. Germline CDR1 and CDR2: MRHNA and SNTAGT. CDR3 nucleotide sequence: TGTGCCAGCAGACCGGGACTAGCGGGAGATTCAGATACGCAGTATTTT. This translates into CASRPGLAGDSDTQYF.

This sequence joins TRBV6-5 and TRBJ1-1, with TRBD1 matching over 7 bases. With V trimmed by 8 bases and J by 5 bases, 11 bases remained unmatched. Germline-derived CDR1 and CDR2 are MNHEY and SVGAGI. The CDR3 sequence is 14 residues long. In DNA form, the CDR3 reads TGTGCCAGCGGCCGACAGGGAGGAGGGACTGAAGCTTTCTTT. This sequence encodes CASGRQGGGTEAFF.